Detailed here is one T cell receptor beta chain. J gave up 8 bases and V 5 bases, and 12 bases lay outside the gene matches. The CDR3 loop spans 16 amino acids. CDR1 SGDLS and CDR2 YYNGEE come from the germline V gene. This specimen belongs to a study of blood T cell repertoires in COVID-19. On the study more broadly: Sites across the United States, Italy and Spain contributed samples from acute and convalescent COVID-19.

Authors' analysis steps: Amplification of reference gene primers was used by the study to estimate nucleated cell counts. Only in-frame clones appear in the TCRdb table, and some are missing; sequencing was by immunoSEQ multiplex PCR. From that table come the V and J calls and clone size; the DNA was used to work out D and trimming. The sample holds tens of thousands of clones, 80% to 90% seen once. Sequenced: peripheral blood. The receptor comes from a woman in her forties or fifties with acute or convalescent COVID-19. The chain uses TRBV9 and TRBJ2-1; TRBD2 matches 11 bases. CDR3 in DNA: TGTGCCAGCAGTTCACTAGCGGGAGTCCCGAGGGATGAGCAGTTCTTC. This sequence encodes CASSSLAGVPRDEQFF.